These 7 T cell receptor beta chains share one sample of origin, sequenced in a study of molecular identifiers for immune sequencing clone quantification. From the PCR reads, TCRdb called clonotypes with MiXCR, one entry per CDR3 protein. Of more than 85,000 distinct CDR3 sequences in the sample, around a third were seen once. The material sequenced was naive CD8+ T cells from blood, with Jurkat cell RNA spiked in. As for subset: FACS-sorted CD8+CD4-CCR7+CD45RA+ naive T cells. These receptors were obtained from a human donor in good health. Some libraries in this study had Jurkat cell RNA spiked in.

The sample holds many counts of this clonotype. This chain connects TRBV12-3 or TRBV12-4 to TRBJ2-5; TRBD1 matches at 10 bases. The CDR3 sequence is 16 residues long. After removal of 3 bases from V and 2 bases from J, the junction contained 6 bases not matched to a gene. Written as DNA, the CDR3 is TGTGCCAGCAGTTTCGTCGTGGACAGGGGGCAAGAGACCCAGTACTTC. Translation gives CASSFVVDRGQETQYF.

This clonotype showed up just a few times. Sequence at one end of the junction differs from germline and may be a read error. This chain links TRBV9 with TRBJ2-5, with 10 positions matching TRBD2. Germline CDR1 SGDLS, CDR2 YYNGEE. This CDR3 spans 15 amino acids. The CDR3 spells CASSSSGGSQEAQYF. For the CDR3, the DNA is TGTGCCAGCAGCTCTAGCGGGGGATCCCAAGAGGCCCAGTACTTC.

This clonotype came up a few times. CDR3: CASSLGVSYNEQFF. The CDR3, as DNA: TGTGCCAGCAGCTTAGGAGTTTCCTACAATGAGCAGTTCTTC. The chain links TRBV7-8 to TRBJ2-1; D call uncertain. The CDR3 length is 14 residues. CDR1 and CDR2 (germline): SGHVS, FQNEAQ. Trimming shortened V by 1 base and J by 1 base, and 5 bases separated the two germline ends.

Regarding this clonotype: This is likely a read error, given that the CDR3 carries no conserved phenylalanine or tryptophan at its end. CDR3 DNA: TGTGCCAGCAGCCTCATTTGGCAGGGAGTCTCTGGGGCCAACGTCCTGACTATC. The encoded protein is CASSLIWQGVSGANVLTI. This chain connects TRBV28 to TRBJ2-6; the D call may be TRBD1 or TRBD2 (5 bases each). This CDR3 is built from 18 residues. The V and J ends lost 6 bases and 0 bases respectively, with 18 bases between them. CDR1 and CDR2 from the germline V gene are MDHEN and SYDVKM.

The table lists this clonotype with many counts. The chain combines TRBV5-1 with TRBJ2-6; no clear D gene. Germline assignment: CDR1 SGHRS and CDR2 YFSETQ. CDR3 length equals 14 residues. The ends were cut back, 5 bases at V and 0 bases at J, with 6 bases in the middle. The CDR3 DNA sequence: TGCGCCAGCAGGGCCTACTCTGGGGCCAACGTCCTGACTTTC. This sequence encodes CASRAYSGANVLTF.

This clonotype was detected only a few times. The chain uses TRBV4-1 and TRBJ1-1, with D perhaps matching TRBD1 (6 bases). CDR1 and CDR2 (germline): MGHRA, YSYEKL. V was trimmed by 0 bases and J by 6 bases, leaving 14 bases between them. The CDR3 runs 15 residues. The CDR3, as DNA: TGCGCCAGCAGCCAAGAAAGTAGACAGGCCTCTGAAGCTTTCTTT. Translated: CASSQESRQASEAFF.

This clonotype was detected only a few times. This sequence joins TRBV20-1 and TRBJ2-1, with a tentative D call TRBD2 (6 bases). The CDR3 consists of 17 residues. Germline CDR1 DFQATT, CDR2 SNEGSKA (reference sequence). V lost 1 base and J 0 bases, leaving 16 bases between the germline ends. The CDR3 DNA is TGCAGTGCTAGAGGTTCTTCTAGCGCGAGCTCCTACAATGAGCAGTTCTTC. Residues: CSARGSSSASSYNEQFF.